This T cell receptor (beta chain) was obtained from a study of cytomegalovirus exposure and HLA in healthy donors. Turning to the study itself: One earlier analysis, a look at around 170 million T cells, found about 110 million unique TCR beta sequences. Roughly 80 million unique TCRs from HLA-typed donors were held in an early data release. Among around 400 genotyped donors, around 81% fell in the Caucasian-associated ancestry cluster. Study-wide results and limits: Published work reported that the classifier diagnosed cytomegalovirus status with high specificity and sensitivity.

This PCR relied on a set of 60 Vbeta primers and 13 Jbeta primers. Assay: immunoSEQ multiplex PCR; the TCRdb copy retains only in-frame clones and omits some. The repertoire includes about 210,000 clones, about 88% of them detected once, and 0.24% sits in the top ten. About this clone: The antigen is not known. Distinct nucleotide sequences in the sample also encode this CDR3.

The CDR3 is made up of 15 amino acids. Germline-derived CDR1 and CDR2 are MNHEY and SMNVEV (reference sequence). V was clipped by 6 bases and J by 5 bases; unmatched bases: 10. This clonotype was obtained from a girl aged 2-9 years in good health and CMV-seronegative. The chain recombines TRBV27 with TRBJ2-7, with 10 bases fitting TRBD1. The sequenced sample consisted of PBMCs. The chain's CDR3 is CASSTPGTGVDEQYF. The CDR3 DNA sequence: TGTGCCAGCAGCACACCCGGGACAGGGGTTGACGAGCAGTACTTC.